Listed here are 19 T cell receptor beta chains from one sample, sequenced in a study of cytomegalovirus exposure and HLA in healthy donors. Primers: 60 Vbeta forward and 13 Jbeta reverse. TCRdb keeps only in-frame clones here, not all; method: immunoSEQ multiplex PCR. In the table there are 200,000 or so clones, nearly 80% of which are singletons. The sample taken for sequencing was PBMCs. The receptors come from a young woman in good health and CMV-seropositive.

The chain links TRBV9 to TRBJ1-1, with 7 bases lining up with TRBD1. This CDR3 contains 15 residues. The V gene end was trimmed by 3 bases and the J gene end by 5 bases; junction bases not matched to a gene: 10. CDR1 is SGDLS and CDR2 is YYNGEE in the germline V gene. CDR3 in amino acids: CASSEGETGLTEAFF. The CDR3 DNA is TGTGCCAGCAGCGAGGGGGAGACAGGGTTGACTGAAGCTTTCTTT.

The genes are TRBV2 and TRBJ2-7, with TRBD2 matching over 7 bases. Germline loops: CDR1 SNHLY, CDR2 FYNNEI. Trimming cost V 6 bases and J 2 bases; bases outside gene matches: 7. The CDR3 length is 14 residues. The CDR3 reads CASRDTSDTYEQYF. CDR3 nucleotide sequence: TGTGCCAGCAGGGATACTAGCGACACCTACGAGCAGTACTTC.

This chain uses TRBV7-8 with TRBJ2-5, with 10 bases aligning to TRBD2. With 6 bases clipped from V and 13 bases from J, the junction kept 23 bases outside the gene matches. The CDR3 sequence is 17 residues long. CDR1 and CDR2 (germline): SGHVS, FQNEAQ. The CDR3 nucleotides are TGTGCCAGCAGTTGGAGCCAATTACTAGCGGGGCCCTCCCGTTGGTACTTC. The encoded protein is CASSWSQLLAGPSRWYF.

This clone showed up just a few times. The chain uses TRBV15 and TRBJ1-4; no reliable D call. Trimming cost V 4 bases and J 8 bases, with 17 bases left between them. CDR3 length: 15 residues. Germline V gives CDR1 LNHNV, CDR2 YYDKDF (reference sequence). The CDR3 DNA sequence: TGTGCCACCAGCACCGCCCCGCGGCGGGTCGAAAAACTGTTTTTT. Protein: CATSTAPRRVEKLFF.

CDR3 nucleotides: TGTGCCAGCAGCAGACAGGGGGCAAAGGACATTCAGTACTTC. It codes for CASSRQGAKDIQYF. The J gene is TRBJ2-4, the V gene TRBV11-2; the match to TRBD1 covers 10 bases. Germline CDR1 and CDR2: SGHAT and FQNNGV. The CDR3 loop spans 14 amino acids. The V gene end was trimmed by 5 bases and the J gene end by 8 bases; junction bases not matched to a gene: 6.

CDR3 residues: CASSYSRTGMGHGYTF. CDR3 nucleotide sequence: TGTGCCAGCAGTTACTCGAGGACAGGAATGGGCCATGGCTACACCTTC. This chain uses TRBV6-5 with TRBJ1-2, with 7 bases matching TRBD1. This CDR3 region has 16 residues. CDR1 and CDR2 (germline): MNHEY, SVGAGI. V dropped 0 bases and J dropped 6; count of bases not matched to a gene: 10.

This clone was found once. At one end the junction does not follow the germline gene, possibly because of a read error. The chain recombines TRBV6-5 with TRBJ1-2, with unresolved D. The CDR3 is 13 residues long. In germline, CDR1 is MNHEY, CDR2 SVGAGI. The CDR3 spells CASSYSEVNGLDF. DNA of the CDR3: TGTGCCAGCAGTTACTCGGAGGTCAACGGTCTGGACTTC.

This clone was found once. The chain couples TRBV7-9 to TRBJ2-2, with D maybe TRBD2 (5 bases). Trimming stripped 9 bases from V and 6 bases from J, with 17 bases between. Germline assignment: CDR1 SEHNR and CDR2 FQNEAQ (reference sequence). This CDR3 is built from 14 residues. CDR3 sequence (DNA): TGTGCCAGTCCAATCGGGGTTTCCCCCGGGGAGCTGTTTTTT. It codes for CASPIGVSPGELFF.

There are a few counts of this clone. This sequence joins TRBV2 and TRBJ1-1; 7 bases align to TRBD1. Losses at the gene ends were 8 bases for V and 5 bases for J; bases not matched to a gene: 14. Looked up from germline, CDR1 is SNHLY and CDR2 is FYNNEI. CDR3 length: 15 amino acids. CDR3 nucleotides: TGTGCCAGCGGCGGGACAGCAGCTAGGGGGACTGAAGCTTTCTTT. Its translation: CASGGTAARGTEAFF. The full variable domain, in which reference TRBV2 and TRBJ1-1 provide the parts outside the CDR3, is EPEVTQTPSHQVTQMGQEVILRCVPISNHLYFYWYRQILGQKVEFLVSFYNNEISEKSEIFDDQFSVERPDGSNFTLKIRSTKLEDSAMYFCASGGTAARGTEAFFGQGTRLTVV.

The chain links TRBV27 to TRBJ2-3; D uncertain. The V and J ends lost 2 bases and 6 bases respectively, with 18 bases between them. CDR1 and CDR2 from the germline V gene are MNHEY and SMNVEV (reference sequence). The CDR3 extends over 16 amino acids. In nucleotides, the CDR3 is TGTGCCAGCAGTTTAAAGAAGAGTTCCGCCAGGGATACGCAGTATTTT. It specifies CASSLKKSSARDTQYF.

V gene TRBV5-4 combines with J gene TRBJ1-1; possibly TRBD1 for D (5 bases). Germline CDR1 and CDR2: SGHNT and YYREEE (reference sequence). The CDR3 is 14 residues long. Between the trimmed V and J ends, which lost 3 bases and 5 bases, there was a span of 14 bases. This CDR3 is CASSSIRDGTEAFF. For the CDR3, the DNA is TGTGCCAGCAGCTCAATCAGGGATGGGACTGAAGCTTTCTTT.

The chain carries TRBV7-6 and TRBJ2-7, with a possible D match to TRBD2 (6 bases). Trimming shortened V by 0 bases and J by 4 bases, and 16 bases separated the two germline ends. Germline V lookup: CDR1 SGHVS, CDR2 FNYEAQ. This CDR3 spans 16 amino acids. The CDR3 DNA is TGTGCCAGCAGCTTAGCCAGGAGCGCCGGGGGATACGAGCAGTACTTC. This gives the protein CASSLARSAGGYEQYF.

The chain couples TRBV5-6 to TRBJ1-1; the D gene is possibly TRBD1 (6 bases). The V end lost 0 bases, the J end lost 0 bases, and 12 bases lay between the germline ends. The CDR3 sequence is 16 residues long. Per germline, CDR1 SGHDT and CDR2 YYEEEE. CDR3: CASSLDRSGVNTEAFF. CDR3 nucleotides: TGTGCCAGCAGCTTGGATCGATCAGGGGTGAACACTGAAGCTTTCTTT. Complete variable domain (other parts from reference TRBV5-6 and TRBJ1-1): DAGVTQSPTHLIKTRGQQVTLRCSPKSGHDTVSWYQQALGQGPQFIFQYYEEEERQRGNFPDRFSGHQFPNYSSELNVNALLLGDSALYLCASSLDRSGVNTEAFFGQGTRLTVV.

The rearrangement links TRBV5-6 to TRBJ1-1, with D uncertain. This CDR3 has 13 amino acids. The germline V gene has CDR1 SGHDT and CDR2 YYEEEE. V was clipped by 1 base and J by 11 bases, with 15 bases between them. CDR3 DNA: TGTGCCAGCAGCTTGACGGAACGGGGTGGGGCTTTCTTT. Translation: CASSLTERGGAFF.

V gene TRBV9 combines with J gene TRBJ2-1; a possible D gene is TRBD2 (7 bases). The CDR3 runs to 16 residues. Looked up from germline, CDR1 is SGDLS and CDR2 is YYNGEE. The V and J ends lost 4 bases and 6 bases respectively, with 20 bases between them. The CDR3 DNA sequence: TGTGCCAGCAGCCCCTCATGGGGGGGACAAGTCAATGAGCAGTTCTTC. Its protein is CASSPSWGGQVNEQFF.

The chain couples TRBV10-3 to TRBJ1-2, with 8 bases fitting TRBD1. V trimming: 4 bases; J trimming: 4 bases; junction bases outside the gene matches: 2. This CDR3 is built from 13 residues. Germline CDR1 and CDR2: ENHRY and SYGVKD. Here the CDR3 reads CAISAQGVYGYTF. For the CDR3, the DNA is TGTGCCATCAGTGCACAGGGGGTCTATGGCTACACCTTC.

V gene TRBV2 combines with J gene TRBJ2-7; D might be TRBD2 (5 bases). The CDR3 contains 13 residues. The V gene lost 5 bases and the J gene lost 2 bases, with 10 bases spanning the gap. Germline lookup yields CDR1 SNHLY and CDR2 FYNNEI. CDR3 sequence reads: CASSLGSTYEQYF. The CDR3 DNA reads TGTGCCAGCAGTCTAGGGAGTACCTACGAGCAGTACTTC.

The genes are TRBV23-1 and TRBJ1-1, with D possibly matching TRBD1 (5 bases). TRBV23-1 is classed as an ORF, of uncertain function. With 4 bases removed from V and 3 bases from J, the gap between germline ends came to 18 bases. The CDR3 consists of 16 residues. CDR3 sequence (DNA): TGCGCCAGCAGTCCAGCCTCGGCAGGGATGGACACTGAAGCTTTCTTT. Amino acid sequence: CASSPASAGMDTEAFF.

This sequence joins TRBV6-5 and TRBJ2-3; 7 nucleotides line up with TRBD2. There are 14 residues in the CDR3. CDR1 and CDR2 from the germline V gene are MNHEY and SVGAGI. The junction had 2 bases not matched to a gene; V was cut back by 5 bases and J by 0 bases. The CDR3 region has the DNA TGTGCCAGCAGTCCCGGGGGGAGCACAGATACGCAGTATTTT. Encoded protein: CASSPGGSTDTQYF.